The next 27 T cell receptor beta chains were all read from a single sample in a study of brain T cells in children with intractable seizures. TCRdb's copy holds only in-frame clones and misses some; the assay was immunoSEQ multiplex PCR. The sample carries about 80,000 clones, around nine tenths recorded once. This specimen was peripheral blood, taken at surgery. These receptor sequences come from a girl aged 2 to 10 with Rasmussen encephalitis and intractable seizures.

The V call is TRBV4-1, the J call TRBJ1-1; D not certain. V lost 0 bases to trimming and J lost 2 bases, with 7 bases between them. The CDR3 spans 14 residues. CDR1 and CDR2 (germline): MGHRA, YSYEKL. The CDR3 DNA reads as TGCGCCAGCAGCCAAGATACGACCAACACTGAAGCTTTCTTT. It is translated as CASSQDTTNTEAFF.

This sequence joins TRBV30 and TRBJ2-7, with TRBD2 matching 9 bases. CDR1 and CDR2 from the germline V gene are GTSNPN and SVGIG (reference sequence). V dropped 0 bases and J dropped 0; count of bases not matched to a gene: 3. This CDR3 is built from 15 residues. The CDR3 protein is CAWSVGSGSSYEQYF. In DNA, the CDR3 is TGTGCCTGGAGTGTAGGTAGCGGGAGCTCCTACGAGCAGTACTTC.

CDR3 DNA sequence: TGTGCCAGCAGTTTCCCATCCGGGACAGCGAACACCGGGGAGCTGTTTTTT. This sequence encodes CASSFPSGTANTGELFF. The V gene is TRBV28, the J gene TRBJ2-2; TRBD1 aligns across 7 bases. Germline values: CDR1 MDHEN, CDR2 SYDVKM. The CDR3 consists of 17 residues. The V segment lost 3 bases and the J segment 0 bases; nucleotides outside the gene matches: 7.

This chain connects TRBV5-4 to TRBJ2-7, with D perhaps TRBD1 (6 bases). The germline gives CDR1 SGHNT, CDR2 YYREEE (reference sequence). The CDR3 consists of 16 residues. Trimming pared 0 bases from V and 2 bases from J, leaving 15 bases between. CDR3 loop: CASSLGGQGSPYEQYF. The CDR3 DNA sequence: TGTGCCAGCAGCTTGGGGGGTCAGGGGTCCCCCTACGAGCAGTACTTC.

DNA of the CDR3: TGTGCCAGCAGCTTACCCACGAACACCGGGGAGCTGTTTTTT. Protein sequence: CASSLPTNTGELFF. This sequence joins TRBV7-9 and TRBJ2-2; D not certain. The CDR3 totals 14 residues. Germline assignment: CDR1 SEHNR and CDR2 FQNEAQ (reference sequence). V shed 2 bases and J shed 0 bases, with 4 bases lying between them.

The gene calls are TRBV18 and TRBJ2-6; 8 bases are a match to TRBD1. Losses at the gene ends were 4 bases for V and 4 bases for J; bases not matched to a gene: 15. CDR3 length: 19 residues. In germline, CDR1 is KGHSH, CDR2 LQKENI. The CDR3 reads CASSHYGPGGLSGANVLTF. Here the CDR3 DNA reads TGTGCCAGCTCACATTATGGGCCAGGGGGCCTCTCGGGGGCCAACGTCCTGACTTTC.

The rearrangement uses TRBV27 and TRBJ1-5; D is uncertain. The CDR3 runs to 14 residues. The V end was cut by 3 bases, the J end by 11 bases, with 17 bases between. Germline V CDR1 and CDR2: MNHEY, SMNVEV (reference sequence). The CDR3 loop is CASSFGQDLGTQHF. The CDR3 region has the DNA TGTGCCAGCAGTTTTGGGCAGGACCTTGGGACCCAGCATTTT.

The chain uses TRBV19 and TRBJ1-4; 8 bases fit TRBD1. The V and J ends lost 6 bases and 3 bases, in that order; junction bases with no gene match: 9. The CDR3 length is 16 residues. Germline V gene data show CDR1 as LNHDA and CDR2 as SQIVND (reference sequence). The CDR3 bases are TGTGCCAGTAGCAACTCCACGACAGGGGCTAATGAAAAACTGTTTTTT. Its translation is CASSNSTTGANEKLFF.

The chain is built from TRBV5-1 and TRBJ2-7; D may match TRBD1 or TRBD2 (5 bases each). Germline V gene data show CDR1 as SGHRS and CDR2 as YFSETQ. V was clipped by 1 base and J by 5 bases, with 19 bases between them. CDR3 length equals 16 residues. CDR3 loop: CASSLYDPGHVDEQYF. The CDR3 nucleotides are TGCGCCAGCAGCTTGTACGACCCGGGGCACGTCGACGAGCAGTACTTC. Supplemented by reference TRBV5-1 and TRBJ2-7, the full variable domain reads KAGVTQTPRYLIKTRGQQVTLSCSPISGHRSVSWYQQTPGQGLQFLFEYFSETQRNKGNFPGRFSGRQFSNSRSEMNVSTLELGDSALYLCASSLYDPGHVDEQYFGPGTRLTVT.

The chain joins TRBV27 to TRBJ2-1; either TRBD1 or TRBD2 may supply D (7 bases each). The V end lost 8 bases, the J end lost 3 bases, and 11 bases lay between the germline ends. Germline-derived CDR1 and CDR2 are MNHEY and SMNVEV (reference sequence). There are 13 residues in the CDR3. CDR3 coding DNA: TGTGCCAGCCAGGGGGGGAACTACAATGAGCAGTTCTTC. It specifies CASQGGNYNEQFF.

The J gene is TRBJ2-5, the V gene TRBV29-1, with 8 bases lining up with TRBD1. Germline-derived CDR1 and CDR2 are SQVTM and ANQGSEA. The V gene end was trimmed by 4 bases and the J gene end by 4 bases; junction bases not matched to a gene: 8. There are 14 residues in the CDR3. The CDR3 sequence is CSVGDRSGGETQYF. The CDR3 bases are TGCAGCGTTGGGGACAGGTCTGGCGGAGAGACCCAGTACTTC.

The DNA of the CDR3 is TGTGCCAGCAGCTTAGGAGCGGGAAAATACAATGAGCAGTTCTTC. Protein sequence: CASSLGAGKYNEQFF. This chain connects TRBV7-2 to TRBJ2-1; 7 positions match TRBD2. The CDR3 is 15 residues long. Germline CDR1 is SGHTA and CDR2 is FQGNSA. J was trimmed by 4 bases and V by 1 base; bases with no gene match: 4. Supplemented by reference TRBV7-2 and TRBJ2-1, the full variable domain reads GAGVSQSPSNKVTEKGKDVELRCDPISGHTALYWYRQSLGQGLEFLIYFQGNSAPDKSGLPSDRFSAERTGGSVSTLTIQRTQQEDSAVYLCASSLGAGKYNEQFFGPGTRLTVL.

This clone was found once. The rearrangement links TRBV2 to TRBJ2-7, with D possibly matching TRBD2 (5 bases). Per the germline V gene, CDR1 is SNHLY and CDR2 is FYNNEI. Trimming removed 6 bases from V and 1 base from J, with 10 bases in between. The CDR3 consists of 13 residues. The CDR3 DNA reads as TGTGCCAGCAGCTACGGGGAATCCTACGAGCAGTACTTC. This codes for CASSYGESYEQYF.

V and J are TRBV3-1 (or the pseudogene TRBV3-2) and TRBJ2-7; D possibly corresponds to TRBD1 (7 bases). The CDR3 length is 12 residues. Germline V CDR1 and CDR2: LGHDT, YNNKEL (reference sequence). Trimming removed 7 bases from V and 6 bases from J, with 13 bases in between. The CDR3 DNA reads TGTGCCAGCATCACCCAGGGGGGCGAGCAGTACTTC. Protein sequence: CASITQGGEQYF.

The chain couples TRBV27 to TRBJ2-2; TRBD2 matches at 8 bases. The CDR3 runs 16 residues. Germline values: CDR1 MNHEY, CDR2 SMNVEV (reference sequence). Trimming took 5 bases from V and 4 from J; bases not matched to a gene: 9. Here the CDR3 reads CASSTKTGGLTGELFF. The CDR3 DNA reads as TGTGCCAGCAGTACCAAGACGGGGGGGCTCACCGGGGAGCTGTTTTTT.

The J gene is TRBJ1-1, the V gene TRBV4-1; weak D call: TRBD1 (5 bases). Germline CDR1 is MGHRA and CDR2 is YSYEKL. V dropped 8 bases and J dropped 4 bases, with 14 bases sitting between them. This CDR3 comprises 13 residues. The CDR3 spells CASQWGESTEAFF. The CDR3 nucleotides read TGCGCCAGCCAATGGGGGGAGAGCACTGAAGCTTTCTTT.

The rearrangement uses TRBV6-5 and TRBJ1-1; 8 positions match TRBD1. CDR1 is MNHEY, CDR2 SVGAGI, per germline. The length of the CDR3 is 13 residues. Losses at the gene ends were 6 bases for V and 5 bases for J; bases not matched to a gene: 5. CDR3 amino acids: CASRRTGSTEAFF. The CDR3 DNA sequence: TGTGCCAGCAGGAGGACAGGGAGTACTGAAGCTTTCTTT.

V usage is TRBV28 and J usage is TRBJ1-6, with D perhaps matching TRBD1 (5 bases). In germline, CDR1 is MDHEN, CDR2 SYDVKM. The CDR3 extends over 15 amino acids. The V end was cut by 7 bases, the J end by 7 bases, with 17 bases between. The CDR3 sequence is CASMGGSGRNSPLHF. The CDR3 coding sequence is TGTGCCAGCATGGGTGGATCAGGGAGGAATTCACCCCTCCACTTT.

CDR3 residues: CASSRGQGQGGYTF. The DNA of the CDR3 is TGTGCCAGCAGCCGTGGACAGGGACAGGGAGGCTACACCTTC. The chain recombines TRBV5-6 with TRBJ1-2; the match to TRBD1 covers 9 bases. V trimming: 4 bases; J trimming: 8 bases; junction bases outside the gene matches: 9. The CDR3 contains 14 residues. Germline CDR1 reads SGHDT; CDR2 reads YYEEEE.

The V call is TRBV14, the J call TRBJ2-5, with D perhaps TRBD2 (6 bases). This CDR3 comprises 15 residues. Germline V gene sequence: CDR1 SGHDN, CDR2 FVKESK. V was pared by 4 bases and J by 2 bases, with 14 bases between. The DNA of the CDR3 is TGTGCCAGCAGCCCTTTTTTGGGGGGTCAAGAGACCCAGTACTTC. Protein sequence: CASSPFLGGQETQYF.

V usage is TRBV19 and J usage is TRBJ1-1; TRBD1 agrees at 8 bases. The CDR3 has 14 amino acids. CDR1 is LNHDA and CDR2 is SQIVND in the germline V gene (reference sequence). Losses at the gene ends were 7 bases for V and 5 bases for J; bases not matched to a gene: 9. The CDR3 sequence is CASIAGTGRTEAFF. CDR3 nucleotide sequence: TGTGCCAGTATTGCCGGGACAGGACGAACTGAAGCTTTCTTT.

This sequence joins TRBV6-2 or TRBV6-3 and TRBJ2-5, with unresolved D. Germline CDR1 and CDR2: MNHEY and SVGEGT. Trimming took off 4 bases at V and 5 bases at J, with 17 bases between the two ends. The CDR3 is made up of 15 amino acids. CDR3 DNA: TGTGCCAGCAGTTCCCTGGACCGCCCCGTGGAGACCCAGTACTTC. This encodes CASSSLDRPVETQYF.

This chain connects TRBV7-9 to TRBJ1-1; tentatively, D is TRBD1 (6 bases). The CDR3 extends over 12 amino acids. Deletions cut 10 bases from V and 4 bases from J, with 13 bases between. Germline V gene lookup returns CDR1 SEHNR and CDR2 FQNEAQ (reference sequence). Written as DNA, the CDR3 is TGTGCCACAGGGGCAGGAATCACTGAAGCTTTCTTT. This translates into CATGAGITEAFF.

The V call is TRBV27, the J call TRBJ2-2, with D tentatively TRBD1 (5 bases). This CDR3 is 16 amino acids long. V lost 5 bases to trimming and J lost 4 bases, with 17 bases between them. Germline CDR1 MNHEY, CDR2 SMNVEV (reference sequence). CDR3 amino acids: CASSPLDGRVTGELFF. The CDR3 bases are TGTGCCAGCAGTCCCTTGGACGGCAGGGTCACCGGGGAGCTGTTTTTT.

The CDR3 reads CASSQDHGTALYGYTF. The CDR3 bases are TGTGCCAGCAGCCAAGACCACGGGACGGCCCTCTATGGCTACACCTTC. J is TRBJ1-2 and V is TRBV3-1 (or the pseudogene TRBV3-2); possible D gene TRBD1, 5 bases. The CDR3 runs to 16 residues. Trimming left V 0 bases short and J 4 bases short, with 15 bases between. Germline V gene lookup returns CDR1 LGHDT and CDR2 YNNKEL (reference sequence).

Worth noting for this clone: A junction boundary mismatches the germline segment, possibly from a read error. The chain has TRBV7-3 and TRBJ2-3, with TRBD2 matching over 9 bases. CDR1 is SGHTA, CDR2 FQGTGA, per germline. The CDR3 runs to 16 residues. The CDR3 is CASSLMAGTSRDTQYF. CDR3 DNA: TGTGCCAGCAGCTTAATGGCCGGGACTAGCAGAGATACGCAGTATTTT.

The rearrangement links TRBV18 to TRBJ2-6; unclear D gene. Germline V gene sequence: CDR1 KGHSH, CDR2 LQKENI. The CDR3 length is 18 residues. With 1 base removed from V and 0 bases from J, the gap between germline ends came to 13 bases. The DNA for the CDR3 is TGTGCCAGCTCACCACGGAAGAATATCCCCTCTGGGGCCAACGTCCTGACTTTC. Its protein product is CASSPRKNIPSGANVLTF.